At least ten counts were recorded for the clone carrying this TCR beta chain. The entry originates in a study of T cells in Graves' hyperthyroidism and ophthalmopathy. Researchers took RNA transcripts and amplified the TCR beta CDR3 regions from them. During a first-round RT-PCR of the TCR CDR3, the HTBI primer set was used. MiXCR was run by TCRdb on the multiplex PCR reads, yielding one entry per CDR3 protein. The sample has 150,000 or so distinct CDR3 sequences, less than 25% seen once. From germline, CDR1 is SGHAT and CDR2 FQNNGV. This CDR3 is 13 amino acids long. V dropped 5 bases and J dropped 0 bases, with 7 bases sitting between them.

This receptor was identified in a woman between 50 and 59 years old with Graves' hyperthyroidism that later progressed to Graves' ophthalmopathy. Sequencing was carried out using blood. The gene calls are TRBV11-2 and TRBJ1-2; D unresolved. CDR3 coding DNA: TGTGCCAGCAGCCAACAGTCTAACTATGGCTACACCTTC. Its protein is CASSQQSNYGYTF.